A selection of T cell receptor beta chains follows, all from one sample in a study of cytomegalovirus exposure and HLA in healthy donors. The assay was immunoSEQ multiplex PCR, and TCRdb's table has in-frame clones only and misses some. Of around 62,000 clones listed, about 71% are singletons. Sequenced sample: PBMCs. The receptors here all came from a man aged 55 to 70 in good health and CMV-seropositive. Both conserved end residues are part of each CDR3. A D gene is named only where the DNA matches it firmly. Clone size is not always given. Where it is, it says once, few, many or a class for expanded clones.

CDR3 DNA: TGTGCCAGCAGCCCCCCAGGGATCCCCTACGAGCAGTACTTC
CDR3 protein: CASSPPGIPYEQYF
V gene: TRBV13
clone size: once
D gene: -
J gene: TRBJ2-7

CDR3 DNA: TGTGCCAGCAGTGCCCGACAGGGTCCCTACGAGCAGTACTTC
CDR3 protein: CASSARQGPYEQYF
V gene: TRBV2
clone size: once
D gene: TRBD1
J gene: TRBJ2-7

CDR3 DNA: TGTGCCAGCAGTGGACAGGGAGGAGGGGGTACTGAAGCTTTCTTT
CDR3 protein: CASSGQGGGGTEAFF
V gene: TRBV25-1
clone size: few
D gene: TRBD1
J gene: TRBJ1-1

CDR3 DNA: TGCAGTGCTAGAGTCAATTACGAGCAGTACTTC
CDR3 protein: CSARVNYEQYF
V gene: TRBV20-1
clone size: -
D gene: -
J gene: TRBJ2-7

CDR3 DNA: TGCGCCAGCAGCCAAGGACAGGGGCGAGAGCAGTACTTC
CDR3 protein: CASSQGQGREQYF
V gene: TRBV5-1
clone size: few
D gene: TRBD1
J gene: TRBJ2-7

CDR3 DNA: TGTGCCAGCAGTTTCTCAGCGAGGGTGGAGTACTTC
CDR3 protein: CASSFSARVEYF
V gene: TRBV2
clone size: -
D gene: -
J gene: TRBJ2-7

CDR3 DNA: TGTGCCAGCTCACCCCTCGGGAGCCAGGTAAACAATGAGCAGTTCTTC
CDR3 protein: CASSPLGSQVNNEQFF
V gene: TRBV18
clone size: -
D gene: -
J gene: TRBJ2-1

CDR3 DNA: TGTGCCAGCACCCACGGGGGGACGACTGAAGCTTTCTTT
CDR3 protein: CASTHGGTTEAFF
V gene: TRBV6-5
clone size: -
D gene: -
J gene: TRBJ1-1

CDR3 DNA: TGTGCCAGCACTAGGGACAGGGTAGAAGAGACCCAGTACTTC
CDR3 protein: CASTRDRVEETQYF
V gene: TRBV6-1
clone size: -
D gene: TRBD1
J gene: TRBJ2-5

CDR3 DNA: TGCGCCAGCAGTTCAAGCGGGGGGTACGAGCAGTACTTC
CDR3 protein: CASSSSGGYEQYF
V gene: TRBV10-2
clone size: -
D gene: TRBD2
J gene: TRBJ2-7